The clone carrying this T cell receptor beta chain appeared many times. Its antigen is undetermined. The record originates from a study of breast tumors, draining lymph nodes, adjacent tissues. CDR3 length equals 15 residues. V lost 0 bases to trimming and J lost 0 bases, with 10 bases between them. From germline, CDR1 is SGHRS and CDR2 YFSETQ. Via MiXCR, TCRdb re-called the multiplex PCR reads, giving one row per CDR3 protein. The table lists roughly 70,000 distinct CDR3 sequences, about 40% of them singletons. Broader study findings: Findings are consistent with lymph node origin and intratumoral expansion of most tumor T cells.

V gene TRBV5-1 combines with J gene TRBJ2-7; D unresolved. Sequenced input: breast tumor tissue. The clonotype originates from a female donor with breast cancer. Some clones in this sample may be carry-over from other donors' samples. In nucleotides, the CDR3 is TGCGCCAGCAGCTTGGACCCCGCTAGCTCCTACGAGCAGTACTTC. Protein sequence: CASSLDPASSYEQYF. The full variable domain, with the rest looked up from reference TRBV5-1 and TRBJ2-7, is KAGVTQTPRYLIKTRGQQVTLSCSPISGHRSVSWYQQTPGQGLQFLFEYFSETQRNKGNFPGRFSGRQFSNSRSEMNVSTLELGDSALYLCASSLDPASSYEQYFGPGTRLTVT.